This entry lists 8 T cell receptor beta chains sequenced from one sample in a study of Graves' ophthalmopathy and Graves' hyperthyroidism. Amplification from RNA transcripts yielded the TCR beta CDR3 regions. RT-PCR with HTBI primers came first, then second-round multiplex PCR. Each CDR3 protein gets one entry after TCRdb re-called the multiplex PCR reads with MiXCR. The sample carries 360,000 or so distinct CDR3 sequences, around 19% recorded once. The specimen was peripheral blood. The receptors were gathered from a young woman with Graves' ophthalmopathy.

This clonotype was seen a single time. This chain connects TRBV6-2 or TRBV6-3 to TRBJ2-5; 12 bases fit TRBD1. Germline V gene lookup returns CDR1 MNHEY and CDR2 SVGEGT. This CDR3 contains 17 residues. V shed 3 bases and J 4 bases; nucleotides not matched to a gene: 9. The CDR3 spells CASSYGGPGQGAETQYF. CDR3 sequence (DNA): TGTGCCAGCAGTTATGGGGGACCGGGACAGGGGGCAGAGACCCAGTACTTC.

This clonotype was detected many times. The chain combines TRBV27 with TRBJ2-7; D remains unclear. Trimming cost V 3 bases and J 2 bases, with 11 bases left between them. Germline V gives CDR1 MNHEY, CDR2 SMNVEV (reference sequence). This CDR3 spans 14 amino acids. The CDR3 reads CASSLGHLTYEQYF. DNA of the CDR3: TGTGCCAGCAGTTTGGGTCACTTAACCTACGAGCAGTACTTC.

The rearrangement links TRBV12-3 or TRBV12-4 to TRBJ1-2; TRBD1 matches at 9 bases. J gave up 3 bases and V 6 bases, and 17 bases lay outside the gene matches. CDR3 length: 18 residues. The CDR3: CASRGATGQGTTYYGYTF. The CDR3 DNA is TGTGCCAGCAGGGGGGCAACGGGACAGGGAACCACTTACTATGGCTACACCTTC.

This clonotype occurred many times. The chain has TRBV28 and TRBJ2-2; a possible D gene is TRBD1 (6 bases). The V gene lost 4 bases and the J gene lost 0 bases, with 12 bases spanning the gap. CDR3 length: 16 amino acids. Per germline, CDR1 MDHEN and CDR2 SYDVKM. The CDR3 DNA sequence: TGTGCCAGCAGTTCCCGGACAGACGCGAACACCGGGGAGCTGTTTTTT. It yields the protein CASSSRTDANTGELFF.

The V and J genes are TRBV19 and TRBJ1-1; tentatively, D is TRBD1 (5 bases). Germline CDR1 is LNHDA and CDR2 is SQIVND (reference sequence). This CDR3 has 13 amino acids. V gave up 5 bases and J gave up 6 bases, with 13 bases separating them. DNA of the CDR3: TGTGCCAGTAGTCCTCGCAGGGAGGCTGAAGCTTTCTTT. Amino acid sequence: CASSPRREAEAFF.

The CDR3 region is CASSYSDRVRRETQYF. The CDR3 nucleotides read TGTGCCAGCAGTTACTCGGACAGGGTGAGACGGGAGACCCAGTACTTC. J is TRBJ2-5 and V is TRBV6-5; 8 positions match TRBD1. The V gene end was trimmed by 0 bases and the J gene end by 5 bases; junction bases not matched to a gene: 8. The germline V gene has CDR1 MNHEY and CDR2 SVGAGI. CDR3 length equals 16 residues.

This clonotype was recorded many times. The chain is built from TRBV5-1 and TRBJ2-7; TRBD1 aligns across 9 bases. Looked up from germline, CDR1 is SGHRS and CDR2 is YFSETQ. This CDR3 comprises 16 residues. Losses at the gene ends were 4 bases for V and 2 bases for J; bases not matched to a gene: 10. CDR3: CASSGTTGGAPYEQYF. The CDR3 DNA follows: TGCGCCAGCAGCGGAACCACAGGGGGCGCTCCCTACGAGCAGTACTTC.

The rearrangement uses TRBV6-2 or TRBV6-3 and TRBJ1-1, with a tentative D call TRBD1 (5 bases). V dropped 7 bases and J dropped 4 bases, with 16 bases sitting between them. The CDR3 covers 14 residues. In germline, CDR1 is MNHEY, CDR2 SVGEGT. The DNA of the CDR3 is TGTGCCAGCAATATCGACGGAGGGGTCACTGAAGCTTTCTTT. This translates into CASNIDGGVTEAFF.